The present T cell receptor (beta chain) was sequenced within a study of regulatory T cells in long-lasting Graves disease. This clonotype was seen only a few times. Antigen: not known. Regarding time point: persistent/refractory GD, antithyroid drugs over 5 years with positive TRAb. From PBMCs, RNA was extracted and then used to make the TCR library. One endocrinology department in Xi'an, China, was where patients came from. V lost 2 bases and J lost 5, with 15 bases in between. From germline, CDR1 is GTSNPN and CDR2 SVGIG (reference sequence). The CDR3 totals 14 residues. The study, taken as a whole, reports: Newly diagnosed disease favored TRBV20-1 and TRBJ2-1 over persistent disease. Accuracy was possibly reduced by small sample size. Persistent Graves' patients showed reduced TCR diversity versus newly diagnosed patients.

Building the TCR beta libraries relied on iRepertoire HTBI primers, and CDR3 regions underwent Arm-PCR. MiXCR, applied by TCRdb to the multiplex PCR reads, yields one record per CDR3 protein. The sample comprises 350,000 to 450,000 distinct CDR3 sequences, around 20% of which are singletons, and roughly 13% rests with the top ten. The TCR originated in a female donor with Graves disease. This chain uses TRBV30 with TRBJ2-5, with D perhaps TRBD1 (5 bases). The source was peripheral blood mononuclear cells (PBMCs), collected when the disease was refractory, from a patient treated with antithyroid drugs. CDR3 nucleotide sequence: TGTGCCTGGAGTCCTGTAGGGGCGAAGGAGACCCAGTACTTC. Translating it yields CAWSPVGAKETQYF. Variable domain in full (rest from reference TRBV30 and TRBJ2-5): SQTIHQWPATLVQPVGSPLSLECTVEGTSNPNLYWYRQAAGRGLQLLFYSVGIGQISSEVPQNLSASRPQDRQFILSSKKLLLSDSGFYLCAWSPVGAKETQYFGPGTRLLVL.